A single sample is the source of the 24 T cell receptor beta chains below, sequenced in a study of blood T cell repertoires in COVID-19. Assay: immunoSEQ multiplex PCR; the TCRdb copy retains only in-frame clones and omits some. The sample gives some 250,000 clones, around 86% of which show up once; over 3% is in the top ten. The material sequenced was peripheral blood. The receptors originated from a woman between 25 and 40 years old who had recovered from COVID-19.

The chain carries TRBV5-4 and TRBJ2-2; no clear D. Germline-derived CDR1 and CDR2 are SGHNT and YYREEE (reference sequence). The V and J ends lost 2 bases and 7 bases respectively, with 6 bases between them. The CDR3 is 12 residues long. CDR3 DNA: TGTGCCAGCAGCTTTCAAAACGGGGAGCTGTTTTTT. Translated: CASSFQNGELFF.

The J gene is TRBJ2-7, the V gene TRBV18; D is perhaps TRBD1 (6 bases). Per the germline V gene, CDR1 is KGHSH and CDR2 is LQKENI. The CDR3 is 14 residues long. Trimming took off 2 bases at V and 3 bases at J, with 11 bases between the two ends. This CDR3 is CASSPEQGSYEQYF. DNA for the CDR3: TGTGCCAGCTCACCAGAGCAGGGGAGCTACGAGCAGTACTTC.

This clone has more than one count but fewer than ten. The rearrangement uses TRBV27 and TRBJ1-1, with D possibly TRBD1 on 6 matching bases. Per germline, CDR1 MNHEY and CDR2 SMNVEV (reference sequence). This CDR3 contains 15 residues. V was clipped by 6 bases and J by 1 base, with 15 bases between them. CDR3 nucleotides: TGTGCCAGCAGACAGGGAATGGGTGGGAACACTGAAGCTTTCTTT. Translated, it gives CASRQGMGGNTEAFF.

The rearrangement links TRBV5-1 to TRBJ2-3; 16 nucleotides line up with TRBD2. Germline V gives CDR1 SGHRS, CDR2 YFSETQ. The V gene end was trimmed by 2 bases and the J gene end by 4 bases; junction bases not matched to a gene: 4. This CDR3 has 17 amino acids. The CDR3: CASSFGTSGGAPDTQYF. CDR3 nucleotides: TGCGCCAGCAGCTTCGGGACTAGCGGGGGGGCCCCAGATACGCAGTATTTT.

The CDR3 DNA reads as TGCGCCAGCAGCTTAGCGGGGGTGACCTACAATGAGCAGTTCTTC. Translating gives CASSLAGVTYNEQFF. V gene TRBV5-1 combines with J gene TRBJ2-1; 8 bases fit TRBD2. CDR3 length: 15 amino acids. V lost 2 bases to trimming and J lost 2 bases; unmatched junction nucleotides: 3. The germline CDR1 and CDR2 sequences are SGHRS and YFSETQ.

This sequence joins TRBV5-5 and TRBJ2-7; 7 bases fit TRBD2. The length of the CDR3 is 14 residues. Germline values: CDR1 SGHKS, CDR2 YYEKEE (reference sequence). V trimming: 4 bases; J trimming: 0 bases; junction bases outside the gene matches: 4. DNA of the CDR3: TGTGCCAGCAGCAGAGCGGGGAGCTCCTACGAGCAGTACTTC. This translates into CASSRAGSSYEQYF. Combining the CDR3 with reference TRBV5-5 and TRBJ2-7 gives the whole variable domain DAGVTQSPTHLIKTRGQQVTLRCSPISGHKSVSWYQQVLGQGPQFIFQYYEKEERGRGNFPDRFSARQFPNYSSELNVNALLLGDSALYLCASSRAGSSYEQYFGPGTRLTVT.

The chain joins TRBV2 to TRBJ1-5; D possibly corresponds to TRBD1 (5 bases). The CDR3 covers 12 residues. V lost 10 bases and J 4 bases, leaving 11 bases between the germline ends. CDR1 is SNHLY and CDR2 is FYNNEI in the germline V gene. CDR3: CATSGGNQPQHF. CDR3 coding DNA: TGTGCCACCAGCGGGGGGAATCAGCCCCAGCATTTT.

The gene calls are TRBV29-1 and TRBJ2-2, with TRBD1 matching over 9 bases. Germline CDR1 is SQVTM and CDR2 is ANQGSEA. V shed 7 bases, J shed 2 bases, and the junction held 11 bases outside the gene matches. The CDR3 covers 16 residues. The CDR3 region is CSAADRGPFNTGELFF. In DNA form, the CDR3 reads TGCAGCGCGGCGGACAGGGGCCCCTTTAACACCGGGGAGCTGTTTTTT.

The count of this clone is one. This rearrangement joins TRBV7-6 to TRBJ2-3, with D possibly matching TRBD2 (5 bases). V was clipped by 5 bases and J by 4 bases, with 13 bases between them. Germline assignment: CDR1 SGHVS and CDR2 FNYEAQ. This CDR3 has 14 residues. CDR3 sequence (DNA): TGTGCCAGCAGCGACTACCCCGGGGCAGATACGCAGTATTTT. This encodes CASSDYPGADTQYF.

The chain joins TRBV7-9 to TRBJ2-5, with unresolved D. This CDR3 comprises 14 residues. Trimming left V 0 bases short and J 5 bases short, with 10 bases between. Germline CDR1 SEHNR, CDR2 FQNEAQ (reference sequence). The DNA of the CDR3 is TGTGCCAGCAGCTTAGCACACAAGTCGGAGACCCAGTACTTC. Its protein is CASSLAHKSETQYF. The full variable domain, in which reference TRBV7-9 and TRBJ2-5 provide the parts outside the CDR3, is DTGVSQNPRHKITKRGQNVTFRCDPISEHNRLYWYRQTLGQGPEFLTYFQNEAQLEKSRLLSDRFSAERPKGSFSTLEIQRTEQGDSAMYLCASSLAHKSETQYFGPGTRLLVL.

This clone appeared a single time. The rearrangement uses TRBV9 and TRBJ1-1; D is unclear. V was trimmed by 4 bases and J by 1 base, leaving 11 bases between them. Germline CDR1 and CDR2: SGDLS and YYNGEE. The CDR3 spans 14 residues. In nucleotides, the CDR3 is TGTGCCAGCAGCACGACGGGAGCGAACACTGAAGCTTTCTTT. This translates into CASSTTGANTEAFF.

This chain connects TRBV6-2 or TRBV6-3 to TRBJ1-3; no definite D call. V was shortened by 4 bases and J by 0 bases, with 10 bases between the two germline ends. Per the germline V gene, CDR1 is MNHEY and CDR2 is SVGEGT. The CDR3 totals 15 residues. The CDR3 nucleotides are TGTGCCAGCAGTTTTCGGGAATTCTCTGGAAACACCATATATTTT. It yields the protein CASSFREFSGNTIYF.

The CDR3 sequence: CASSESVADTQYF. The CDR3 DNA reads as TGTGCCAGCAGTGAATCGGTGGCAGATACGCAGTATTTT. This chain uses TRBV25-1 with TRBJ2-3; D is unclear. The CDR3 spans 13 residues. The germline CDR1 and CDR2 sequences are MGHDK and SYGVNS. Trimming stripped 1 base from V and 4 bases from J, with 6 bases between.

The CDR3 loop reads CASSLDQAGSYNEQFF. The CDR3 DNA follows: TGTGCCAGCAGCTTAGACCAAGCGGGCTCCTACAATGAGCAGTTCTTC. The rearrangement links TRBV7-8 to TRBJ2-1; tentative D call: TRBD2 (6 bases). This CDR3 spans 16 amino acids. Germline lookup yields CDR1 SGHVS and CDR2 FQNEAQ. Between the trimmed V and J ends, which lost 1 base and 0 bases, there was a span of 10 bases.

The CDR3 DNA is TGTGCCTGGAGTAAAGGACAGAATAATCAGCCCCAGCATTTT. This encodes CAWSKGQNNQPQHF. The chain links TRBV30 to TRBJ1-5; weak D call: TRBD1 (6 bases). The CDR3 sequence is 14 residues long. Per germline, CDR1 GTSNPN and CDR2 SVGIG (reference sequence). V lost 2 bases, J lost 4 bases, and 12 bases lay in between.

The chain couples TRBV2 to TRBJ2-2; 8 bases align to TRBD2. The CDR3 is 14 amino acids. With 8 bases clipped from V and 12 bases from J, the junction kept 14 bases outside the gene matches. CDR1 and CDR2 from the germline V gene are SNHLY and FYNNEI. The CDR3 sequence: CASSSAAGGGQLFF. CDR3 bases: TGTGCCAGCTCCTCCGCCGCGGGGGGAGGGCAGCTGTTTTTT. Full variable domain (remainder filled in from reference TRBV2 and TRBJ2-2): EPEVTQTPSHQVTQMGQEVILRCVPISNHLYFYWYRQILGQKVEFLVSFYNNEISEKSEIFDDQFSVERPDGSNFTLKIRSTKLEDSAMYFCASSSAAGGGQLFFGEGSRLTVL.

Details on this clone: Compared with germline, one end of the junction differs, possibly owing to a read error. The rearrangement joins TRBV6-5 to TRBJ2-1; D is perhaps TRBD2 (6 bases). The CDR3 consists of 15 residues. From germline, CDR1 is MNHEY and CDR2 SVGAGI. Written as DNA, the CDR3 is TGTGCCAGTAGTTCAAGGCGGGGACTTTACAATGAGCAGTTCTTC. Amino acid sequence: CASSSRRGLYNEQFF.

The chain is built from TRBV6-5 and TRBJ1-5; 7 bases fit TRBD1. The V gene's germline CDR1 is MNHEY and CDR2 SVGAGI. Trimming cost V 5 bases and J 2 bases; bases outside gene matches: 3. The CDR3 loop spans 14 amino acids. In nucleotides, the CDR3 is TGTGCCAGCAGTCTTGGACAGGGCAATCAGCCCCAGCATTTT. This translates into CASSLGQGNQPQHF.

Here the CDR3 reads CASSEFTRRNEQFF. As DNA, the CDR3 is TGTGCCAGCAGTGAATTTACTAGGCGAAATGAGCAGTTCTTC. The V and J genes are TRBV2 and TRBJ2-1; TRBD2 might be the D (5 bases). The CDR3 spans 14 residues. Germline CDR1 SNHLY, CDR2 FYNNEI. V was clipped by 2 bases and J by 7 bases, with 12 bases between them.

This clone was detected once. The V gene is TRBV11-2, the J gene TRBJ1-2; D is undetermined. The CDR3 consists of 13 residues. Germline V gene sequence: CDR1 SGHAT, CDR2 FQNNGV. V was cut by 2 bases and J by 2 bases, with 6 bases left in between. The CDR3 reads CASSLRGNYGYTF. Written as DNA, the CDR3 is TGTGCCAGCAGCTTACGGGGAAACTATGGCTACACCTTC.

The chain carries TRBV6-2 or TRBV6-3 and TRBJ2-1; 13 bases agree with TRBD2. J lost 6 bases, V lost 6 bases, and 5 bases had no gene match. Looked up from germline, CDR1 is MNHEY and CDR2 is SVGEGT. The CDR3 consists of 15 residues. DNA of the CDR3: TGTGCCAGCAGCCAGGGACTAGCGGGGCCCAATGAGCAGTTCTTC. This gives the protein CASSQGLAGPNEQFF.

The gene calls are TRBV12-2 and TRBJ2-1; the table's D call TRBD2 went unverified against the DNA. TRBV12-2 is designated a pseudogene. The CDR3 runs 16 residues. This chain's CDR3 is CASRLERGQLRNEQFF. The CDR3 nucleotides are TGTGCAAGTCGCTTAGAACGCGGGCAGCTGCGGAATGAGCAGTTCTTC.

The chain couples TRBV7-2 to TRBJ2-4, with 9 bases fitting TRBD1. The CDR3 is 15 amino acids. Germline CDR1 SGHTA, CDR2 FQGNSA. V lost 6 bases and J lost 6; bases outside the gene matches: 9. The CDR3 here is CASRLSQGAANIQYF. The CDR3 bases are TGTGCCAGCAGACTATCACAGGGGGCAGCAAACATTCAGTACTTC.

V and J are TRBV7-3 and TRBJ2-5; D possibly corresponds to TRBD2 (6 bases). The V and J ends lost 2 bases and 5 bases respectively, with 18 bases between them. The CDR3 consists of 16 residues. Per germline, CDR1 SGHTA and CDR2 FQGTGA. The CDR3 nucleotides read TGTGCCAGCAGCTTAGGGTTGTGGGGGGAGGCGGAGACCCAGTACTTC. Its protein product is CASSLGLWGEAETQYF.